This T cell receptor (beta chain) was sequenced during a study of cytomegalovirus exposure and HLA in healthy donors. Across the study: An early release of data contained roughly 90 million unique TCRs, which came from HLA-typed donors. Regarding the study as a whole: Researchers catalogued about 160 TCR beta chains as cytomegalovirus-associated.

In the PCR, 60 Vbeta and 13 Jbeta primers were used. Measured with immunoSEQ multiplex PCR; TCRdb has only the in-frame clones, and not every one. The sample carries about 100,000 clones, approximately 71% recorded once. As concerns this clone: The target antigen is unknown.

Germline V CDR1 and CDR2: MGHRA, YSYEKL. The length of the CDR3 is 16 residues. Trimming cost V 2 bases and J 2 bases; bases outside gene matches: 6. The sequencing input was PBMCs. V usage is TRBV4-1 and J usage is TRBJ2-3; 8 bases fit TRBD2. This TCR came from a woman aged 18-30 years in good health and CMV-seropositive. The CDR3 here is CASSQILAVYTDTQYF. As DNA, the CDR3 is TGCGCCAGCAGCCAAATACTAGCGGTATACACAGATACGCAGTATTTT.